The following is a T cell receptor beta chain sequence with its context. No antigen is known for it. As it was prepared, the TCRbeta library received unique molecular identifiers. MiXCR, run by TCRdb on the PCR reads, gives a single entry per CDR3 protein. This sample has about 1,000,000 distinct CDR3 sequences, with about 29% found just once. Germline values: CDR1 SGHRS, CDR2 YFSETQ. V lost 5 bases, J lost 4 bases, and 18 bases lay in between. The CDR3 spans 15 residues. This record comes from a study of T-cell reconstitution after alpha-beta-depleted transplantation in children. Study-level points and caveats: At day 60, the high TCRbeta diversity found in some patients originated from recipient T cells and thymic progenitors that had survived. From newly produced T cells came most of the T-cell counts and diversity one year after transplant. After transplant, at about two months, alpha-beta T cells were reportedly derived from several hundred expanded graft clones.

The receptor was isolated from a boy younger than two who had a stem cell transplant for SCID, so the T cells may come from the graft donor. This chain joins TRBV5-1 and TRBJ1-1, with D tentatively TRBD1 (6 bases). The source was PBMCs, mostly from graft donor cells, collected 360 days after TCRalphabeta/CD19-depleted stem cell transplant. The CDR3 is CASRQNDPRGTEAFF. The CDR3 coding sequence is TGCGCCAGCAGACAAAACGACCCCAGGGGCACTGAAGCTTTCTTT.